This T cell receptor beta chain originates from a study of circulating and synovial CD4+ cells in juvenile arthritis. Notes on the study in general: Bulk blood CD4 samples held at least an order of magnitude more or fewer genomes than CPL. Overlap with synovium rose as more T cells were sequenced. Vbeta family usage analysis did not detect the pathogenic-like versus bulk difference.

The method was immunoSEQ multiplex PCR; TCRdb's version includes in-frame clones alone and lacks a portion of them. The sample lists fewer than 40,000 clones, around 95% occurring once. Per the germline V gene, CDR1 is MGHDK and CDR2 is SYGVNS. The CDR3 is made up of 13 amino acids. V was clipped by 5 bases and J by 8 bases, with 16 bases between them. About this clone: Antigen: not known.

The clonotype was recovered from a human donor with juvenile idiopathic arthritis. This chain joins TRBV25-1 and TRBJ2-7, with D possibly matching TRBD2 (6 bases). The sample comprised CD4+ T cells from blood. The CDR3 DNA sequence: TGTGCCAGCAGTTACGGGGGTACTGGAAAGCAGTACTTC. This sequence encodes CASSYGGTGKQYF.